Sequencing of this T cell receptor beta chain was carried out in a study of blood T cells in healthy people across ages. The CDR3 sequence is 15 residues long. V was shortened by 3 bases and J by 4 bases, with 16 bases between the two germline ends. Germline CDR1 reads LGHNA; CDR2 reads YSLEER. Sample-barcoded 5' priming and a J-beta primer mix drove a second PCR of about 7 to 12 cycles. CDR3-containing paired-end reads numbered at least 2.5 million in each sample. TCRdb independently ran MiXCR on the 5' RACE reads; one entry per CDR3 protein. The table shows fewer than 900,000 distinct CDR3 sequences, with roughly 43% occurring only once. This clonotype came up many times.

Material: blood. The receptor was isolated from a woman aged 60-75 years in good health. The chain links TRBV4-3 to TRBJ2-7, with D possibly being TRBD2 (5 bases). The chain's CDR3 is CASSQKRTDAYEQYF. The CDR3 DNA reads as TGCGCCAGCAGCCAGAAGAGGACTGACGCATACGAGCAGTACTTC.